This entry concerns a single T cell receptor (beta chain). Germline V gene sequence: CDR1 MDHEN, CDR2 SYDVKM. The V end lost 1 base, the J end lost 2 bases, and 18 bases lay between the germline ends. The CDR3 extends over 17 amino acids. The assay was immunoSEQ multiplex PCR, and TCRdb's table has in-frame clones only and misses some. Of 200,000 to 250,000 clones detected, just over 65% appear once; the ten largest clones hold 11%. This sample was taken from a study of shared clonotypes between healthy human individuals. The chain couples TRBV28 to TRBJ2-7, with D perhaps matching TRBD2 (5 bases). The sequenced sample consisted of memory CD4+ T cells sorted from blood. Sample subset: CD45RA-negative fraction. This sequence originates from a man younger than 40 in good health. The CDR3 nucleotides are TGTGCCAGCAGTTTATCCGGGGTGGGCTATGGGGCCTACGAGCAGTACTTC. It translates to CASSLSGVGYGAYEQYF.